This entry is about one TCR beta chain. The data belong to a study of cytotoxic CD8 clonotypes in ibrutinib-treated CLL. CDR1 and CDR2 (germline): MNHEY, SVGAGI. This CDR3 has 15 amino acids. V gave up 5 bases and J gave up 0 bases; unmatched junction bases: 3. TCRdb keeps only in-frame clones here, not all; method: immunoSEQ multiplex PCR. The sample consists of roughly 180,000 clones, about 84% of them appearing once. The receptor comes from a human donor with chronic lymphocytic leukemia. Sample: PBMCs, taken after 24 months of ibrutinib treatment. The chain is built from TRBV6-5 and TRBJ1-5; TRBD1 aligns across 8 bases. The DNA for the CDR3 is TGTGCCAGCAGTGGCAGGGGGCTTAGCAATCAGCCCCAGCATTTT. This translates into CASSGRGLSNQPQHF.